This record covers a single T cell receptor (beta chain). The entry originates in a study of blood T cell repertoires in COVID-19. Study-level information: Samples of COVID-19 (acute and convalescent) were obtained from the United States, Italy and Spain. T cells, B-cell-depleted T cells, or PBMCs supplied cDNA or gDNA.

As handled by the study authors: Cell counts per sample came from amplifying reference gene primers. Sequencing was performed with immunoSEQ multiplex PCR; in TCRdb, only in-frame clones are kept and a portion is missing. V and J calls and clone size are copied from that table; D and trimming were computed from the DNA. Counted here are some 16,000 clones, 70% to 90% occurring once; the ten biggest clones make up approximately 2.6%. With V trimmed by 5 bases and J by 5 bases, 4 bases remained unmatched. The germline V gene encodes CDR1 MNHEY and CDR2 SVGAGI. This CDR3 is built from 14 residues. Sequencing was done on a sample of peripheral blood. This chain uses TRBV6-5 with TRBJ2-3, with 10 bases that match TRBD2. This clonotype was obtained from a human donor in a cohort sampled during active COVID-19. CDR3 DNA: TGTGCCAGCAGTCGTAGCGGGGGGCGAGATACGCAGTATTTT. This codes for CASSRSGGRDTQYF.